What follows are 26 T cell receptor beta chains derived from one specimen sequenced in a study of blood T cells in healthy people across ages. Primed by a sample-barcoded 5' primer and a J-beta primer mix, a second PCR proceeded for roughly 6 to 12 cycles. MiXCR was run by TCRdb on the 5' RACE reads, yielding one entry per CDR3 protein. The data show fewer than 950,000 distinct CDR3 sequences, about 34% seen once. The material sequenced was blood. These receptor sequences come from a man in his late teens or twenties in good health.

The chain links TRBV2 to TRBJ2-3, with TRBD2 matching over 8 bases. J lost 4 bases, V lost 4 bases, and 10 bases had no gene match. Germline values: CDR1 SNHLY, CDR2 FYNNEI. The CDR3 has 16 amino acids. The CDR3 is CASSGINSGAADTQYF. The CDR3 coding sequence is TGTGCCAGCAGTGGGATTAATAGCGGGGCCGCAGATACGCAGTATTTT.

This clonotype showed up many times. This rearrangement joins TRBV9 to TRBJ2-7, with a weak D call TRBD1 (6 bases). CDR1 and CDR2 from the germline V gene are SGDLS and YYNGEE. V was cut by 3 bases and J by 0 bases, with 13 bases left in between. The CDR3 runs 15 residues. The CDR3 DNA reads as TGTGCCAGCAGCGGATCCGGGACACACTCCTACGAGCAGTACTTC. Amino acids: CASSGSGTHSYEQYF.

The chain has TRBV9 and TRBJ2-3; 10 nucleotides match TRBD2. The CDR3 is 19 amino acids. J was trimmed by 0 bases and V by 0 bases; bases with no gene match: 10. In germline, CDR1 is SGDLS, CDR2 YYNGEE. This CDR3 reads CASSVGNSGGSTSTDTQYF. CDR3 bases: TGTGCCAGCAGCGTAGGAAATAGCGGGGGGTCGACTAGCACAGATACGCAGTATTTT.

CDR3 amino acids: CASREEGTTNEKLFF. In DNA, the CDR3 is TGTGCCAGCAGGGAGGAGGGTACCACTAATGAAAAACTGTTTTTT. This chain connects TRBV5-5 to TRBJ1-4; D not resolved. The germline V and J ends were trimmed by 5 bases and 2 bases, with 13 bases remaining between them. This CDR3 contains 15 residues. CDR1 is SGHKS, CDR2 YYEKEE, per germline (reference sequence).

The chain carries TRBV4-2 and TRBJ2-1; D not resolved. The length of the CDR3 is 11 residues. Germline V gene lookup returns CDR1 LGHNA and CDR2 YNFKEQ. Trimming shortened V by 1 base and J by 8 bases, and 3 bases separated the two germline ends. The CDR3: CASSQGHEQFF. In DNA form, the CDR3 reads TGTGCCAGCAGCCAAGGGCATGAGCAGTTCTTC.

On this clonotype: This may be a read error, as it is one base from a much larger clone. The DNA of the CDR3 is TGTGCCAGCAGTTTAGGGCCGGCTTATGACTACACCTTC. It is translated as CASSLGPAYDYTF. The rearrangement joins TRBV12-3 or TRBV12-4 to TRBJ1-2, with D uncertain. This CDR3 has 13 residues.

This chain joins TRBV6-2 or TRBV6-3 and TRBJ2-2, with no clear D. Trimming took 6 bases from V and 6 from J, leaving 8 bases between them. Germline values: CDR1 MNHEY, CDR2 SVGEGT. The CDR3 sequence is 12 residues long. CDR3: CASRRTSGELFF. The CDR3 DNA sequence: TGTGCCAGCAGACGGACGTCCGGGGAGCTGTTTTTT.

This clonotype was observed a single time. The V gene is TRBV7-9, the J gene TRBJ2-2; D unclear. This CDR3 contains 15 residues. The ends were cut back, 7 bases at V and 0 bases at J, with 12 bases in the middle. Germline V lookup: CDR1 SEHNR, CDR2 FQNEAQ (reference sequence). The CDR3 DNA reads TGTGCCAGCATGAGGAATACTCCGAACACCGGGGAGCTGTTTTTT. Its protein product is CASMRNTPNTGELFF.

There are many counts of this clonotype. The chain couples TRBV20-1 to TRBJ2-7; 8 nucleotides agree with TRBD2. The length of the CDR3 is 16 residues. CDR1 and CDR2 from the germline V gene are DFQATT and SNEGSKA (reference sequence). The V segment lost 2 bases and the J segment 3 bases; nucleotides outside the gene matches: 12. CDR3 in DNA: TGCAGTGCTAGACCCATCACTAGCGGCCGGTTCTACGAGCAGTACTTC. This encodes CSARPITSGRFYEQYF.

V usage is TRBV12-3 or TRBV12-4 and J usage is TRBJ2-3; D gene ambiguous. This CDR3 has 16 amino acids. V shed 4 bases and J shed 0 bases, with 14 bases lying between them. For the CDR3, the DNA is TGTGCCAGCAGTTCACACTTACAGACTAGCACAGATACGCAGTATTTT. The encoded protein is CASSSHLQTSTDTQYF.

On this clonotype itself: A read error may explain this, as a much larger clone is one base away. The chain joins TRBV11-2 to TRBJ2-1, with 14 bases lining up with TRBD2. The end of the DNA fits TRBJ2-7 better, so the J call may be wrong. CDR1 is SGHAT, CDR2 FQNNGV, per germline. This CDR3 spans 17 amino acids. This CDR3 reads CASSARLAGGTYNEQYF. For the CDR3, the DNA is TGTGCCAGCAGCGCGAGACTAGCGGGGGGGACCTACAATGAGCAGTACTTC.

The rearrangement uses TRBV10-3 and TRBJ2-5, with TRBD2 matching 9 bases. After removal of 4 bases from V and 5 bases from J, the junction contained 5 bases not matched to a gene. This CDR3 spans 14 amino acids. The germline V gene has CDR1 ENHRY and CDR2 SYGVKD. The CDR3 here is CAISVAGVSETQYF. CDR3 nucleotide sequence: TGTGCCATCAGTGTAGCGGGGGTTTCGGAGACCCAGTACTTC.

This clonotype was found many times. The chain has TRBV6-2 or TRBV6-3 and TRBJ1-2; weak D call: TRBD1 (5 bases). The germline CDR1 and CDR2 sequences are MNHEY and SVGEGT. This CDR3 spans 18 amino acids. The ends were cut back, 2 bases at V and 4 bases at J, with 23 bases in the middle. The CDR3 loop reads CASSYATEAGTPGYGYTF. CDR3 nucleotide sequence: TGTGCCAGCAGTTACGCGACAGAGGCAGGGACTCCTGGCTATGGCTACACCTTC.

CDR3 sequence: CASAGGGYEQYF. The CDR3, as DNA: TGTGCCAGTGCCGGGGGGGGCTACGAGCAGTACTTC. This chain uses TRBV19 with TRBJ2-7, with TRBD2 matching 8 bases. V lost 8 bases, J lost 3 bases, and 3 bases stayed unmatched. The CDR3 runs to 12 residues. Germline-derived CDR1 and CDR2 are LNHDA and SQIVND (reference sequence).

This chain connects TRBV24-1 to TRBJ2-3; TRBD2 agrees at 8 bases. Trimming cost V 3 bases and J 6 bases; bases outside gene matches: 10. This CDR3 has 16 residues. In germline, CDR1 is KGHDR, CDR2 SFDVKD. The CDR3 sequence: CATSDPRSGSVDTQYF. CDR3 DNA: TGTGCCACCAGTGATCCCCGGAGCGGGAGTGTCGATACGCAGTATTTT.

The gene calls are TRBV4-3 and TRBJ2-1, with 9 bases identical to TRBD2. CDR3 length: 17 amino acids. The junction had 8 bases not matched to a gene; V was cut back by 1 base and J by 4 bases. CDR1 is LGHNA, CDR2 YSLEER, per germline. The CDR3 loop reads CASSQVFGGGAYNEQFF. CDR3 in DNA: TGCGCCAGCAGCCAAGTTTTCGGCGGGGGGGCGTACAATGAGCAGTTCTTC.

To note about this clonotype: Being one base from a much bigger clone, this may be a read error. The chain joins TRBV12-3 or TRBV12-4 to TRBJ2-5; 7 bases line up with TRBD1. The CDR3 consists of 14 residues. CDR3 residues: CANSPWTGQETQYF. The CDR3, as DNA: TGTGCCAACAGTCCCTGGACAGGACAAGAGACCCAGTACTTC.

This clonotype was seen once. The V and J genes are TRBV3-1 and TRBJ2-5; D is unresolved. The J call may not be correct, given that the DNA end is closer to TRBJ2-7. Germline V gene sequence: CDR1 LGHDT, CDR2 YNNKEL (reference sequence). The CDR3 extends over 14 amino acids. The CDR3 region is CASSQLLGLYEQYF. CDR3 nucleotides: TGTGCCAGCAGCCAGCTACTCGGGCTATACGAGCAGTACTTC.

This chain joins TRBV5-1 and TRBJ2-3, with TRBD1 matching 10 bases. There are 16 residues in the CDR3. Germline V gene lookup returns CDR1 SGHRS and CDR2 YFSETQ. Trimming removed 2 bases from V and 0 bases from J; junction bases left unmatched: 3. The CDR3 loop is CASSFTTGGSTDTQYF. CDR3 bases: TGCGCCAGCAGCTTCACGACAGGGGGCAGCACAGATACGCAGTATTTT.

This clonotype was seen a few times. The rearrangement uses TRBV6-5 and TRBJ2-1; D call uncertain. V dropped 0 bases and J dropped 1 base, with 13 bases sitting between them. This CDR3 spans 17 amino acids. CDR1 and CDR2 from the germline V gene are MNHEY and SVGAGI. Here the CDR3 DNA reads TGTGCCAGCAGTTACTCGGAACGGGCTTGGTCCTACAATGAGCAGTTCTTC. It codes for CASSYSERAWSYNEQFF.

The CDR3 DNA is TGTGCCAGCAGCTTCACTAGCTCACCACGGGGGTACGAGCAGTACTTC. It codes for CASSFTSSPRGYEQYF. The V and J genes are TRBV7-2 and TRBJ2-4, with a possible D match to TRBD2 (6 bases). The end of the DNA is better explained by TRBJ2-7, so the J call may be wrong. This CDR3 is built from 16 residues. CDR1 is SGHTA, CDR2 FQGNSA, per germline.

This clonotype was detected many times. The V gene is TRBV4-2, the J gene TRBJ1-1; D unclear. Germline CDR1 and CDR2: LGHNA and YNFKEQ. Trimming pared 1 base from V and 1 base from J, leaving 4 bases between. This CDR3 is built from 13 residues. The CDR3: CASSQVQNTEAFF. In DNA, the CDR3 is TGTGCCAGCAGCCAAGTCCAGAACACTGAAGCTTTCTTT.

The chain recombines TRBV20-1 with TRBJ2-1; D is possibly TRBD1 (5 bases). Germline V CDR1 and CDR2: DFQATT, SNEGSKA (reference sequence). The CDR3 spans 12 residues. Trimming removed 3 bases at V and 6 bases at J, with 9 bases between. The CDR3 region has the DNA TGCAGTGCTAGGACAGAAGTCAATGAGCAGTTCTTC. Protein product: CSARTEVNEQFF.

This clonotype was detected ten times or more. The J gene is TRBJ2-1, the V gene TRBV10-3; 14 bases map to TRBD2. This CDR3 region has 15 residues. V trimming: 6 bases; J trimming: 8 bases; junction bases outside the gene matches: 6. Germline V CDR1 and CDR2: ENHRY, SYGVKD. The chain's CDR3 is CAISGTSGGTYEQFF. The CDR3 DNA sequence: TGTGCCATCAGCGGGACTAGCGGGGGAACCTATGAGCAGTTCTTC.

As DNA, the CDR3 is TGTGCCATCAGTGCTGGACGTAAAAACACTGAAGCTTTCTTT. As protein: CAISAGRKNTEAFF. V gene TRBV10-3 combines with J gene TRBJ1-1, with D uncertain. Trimming removed 4 bases at V and 2 bases at J, with 11 bases between. This CDR3 comprises 14 residues. CDR1 is ENHRY and CDR2 is SYGVKD in the germline V gene.

V gene TRBV20-1 combines with J gene TRBJ1-4, with D unclear. This CDR3 has 14 amino acids. Germline lookup yields CDR1 DFQATT and CDR2 SNEGSKA (reference sequence). Trimming took off 2 bases at V and 8 bases at J, with 15 bases between the two ends. The CDR3 loop is CSARPPGVGEKLFF. The CDR3 DNA is TGCAGTGCTAGACCCCCAGGTGTCGGGGAAAAACTGTTTTTT.